The TCR beta chain described here comes from a study of STAT3 mutations in large granular lymphocyte leukemia. Study-wide context: Immunosuppressive therapy was given to more than half of T-LGLL patients. Findings and caveats of the study: A small but highly pathogenic clone may have been missed. Every T-cell large granular lymphocyte leukemia patient had at least one immunodominant TCR beta clonotype. Clonal expansion was inferred from samples taken at other timepoints.

This clone was seen once. Its antigen is unknown. Some 41,000 productive templates were obtained per sample on average. Here immunoSEQ multiplex PCR was the method, and the copy in TCRdb shows in-frame clones only, minus some. Of around 5,700 clones listed, 60% to 80% were seen once; the top ten hold around 84%. The CDR3 extends over 15 amino acids. The germline V and J ends were trimmed by 3 bases and 0 bases, with 12 bases remaining between them. Germline loops: CDR1 LNHDA, CDR2 SQIVND (reference sequence). The specimen was peripheral blood mononuclear cells. The V and J genes are TRBV19 and TRBJ2-7, with a weak D call TRBD2 (5 bases). The TCR comes from a man in his forties or fifties with T-cell large granular lymphocyte leukemia. Some clones in this sample may be carry-over from other donors' samples. The CDR3 nucleotides are TGTGCCAGTAGTATTAGCCGGGATGCCTCCTACGAGCAGTACTTC. Translation gives CASSISRDASYEQYF. The whole variable domain, filled in from reference TRBV19 and TRBJ2-7, reads DGGITQSPKYLFRKEGQNVTLSCEQNLNHDAMYWYRQDPGQGLRLIYYSQIVNDFQKGDIAEGYSVSREKKESFPLTVTSAQKNPTAFYLCASSISRDASYEQYFGPGTRLTVT.